This record concerns one T cell receptor beta chain sequence. The sample comes from a study of blood T cell repertoires in COVID-19. Whole-study context: The United States, Italy and Spain were the sources of the acute and convalescent COVID-19 samples. PBMCs, B-cell-depleted T cells, or T cells were the source of the cDNA or gDNA that made up the material.

One Seattle source followed patients from active infection through their disease course. Study processing details: It was from reference gene primer amplification that nucleated cell counts were estimated. Libraries were prepared by immunoSEQ multiplex PCR; TCRdb keeps only in-frame clonotypes and omits some of them. Clone size and V and J calls were adopted from that table, with D and trimming inferred from the DNA. The table shows fewer than 140,000 clones, with less than 80% occurring only once. Sequenced input: peripheral blood. This clonotype was sampled from an elderly man with COVID-19, enrolled during active disease.

DNA for the CDR3: TGTGCCAGCCCCCATAAGAGGTTTAATTCACCCCTCCACTTT. Translated: CASPHKRFNSPLHF. The chain recombines TRBV6-4 with TRBJ1-6; D uncertain. CDR1 MRHNA and CDR2 SNTAGT come from the germline V gene. The CDR3 contains 14 residues. The V end was cut by 8 bases, the J end by 6 bases, with 14 bases between.